This T cell receptor beta chain was captured by sequencing in a study of cytomegalovirus exposure and HLA in healthy donors. Background on the study: Within an early data release were about 90 million unique TCRs drawn from HLA-typed donors. Of the donors genotyped, about 410 in all, about 76% fell in the Caucasian-associated ancestry cluster.

Findings and limits, study-wide: Sequencing likely caused a cluster of highly shared sequence variants. When the data were analyzed later, several of the most significant clusters appeared to be linked to common viral pathogens.

The CDR3 is made up of 12 amino acids. Trimming stripped 6 bases from V and 6 bases from J, with 9 bases between. Germline V gene lookup returns CDR1 KGHSH and CDR2 LQKENI. PCR amplification relied on 60 Vbeta primers (plus 13 Jbeta primers). Only in-frame clones appear in the TCRdb table, and some are missing; sequencing was by immunoSEQ multiplex PCR. Here the sample table reports about 42,000 clones. With respect to this clone: No antigen is known for it.

V is TRBV18 and J is TRBJ2-1, with TRBD2 as a possible D gene (5 bases). The sequenced sample consisted of PBMCs. This sequence originates from a man aged 25 to 40 in good health and CMV-seronegative. Here the CDR3 reads CASSLRGNEQFF. The CDR3 DNA is TGTGCCAGCTCCCTACGGGGCAATGAGCAGTTCTTC.